The 24 T cell receptor beta chains below were found in one sample sequenced in a study of identical twins. TCRdb used MiXCR to reprocess the 5' RACE reads, holding one entry per CDR3 protein. Of approximately 680,000 distinct CDR3 sequences in the sample, 7% to 7.5% are singletons; the top ten hold 1.6%. The data also belong to a second study, concerning yellow fever vaccine responses in identical twins.

The specimen sequenced was PBMCs. The receptors were gathered from a woman aged 18-29 years in good health.

This clonotype came up many times. The genes are TRBV29-1 and TRBJ2-1; D tentatively reads TRBD1 or TRBD2 (5 bases each). From germline, CDR1 is SQVTM and CDR2 ANQGSEA. V was cut by 4 bases and J by 1 base, with 8 bases left in between. The CDR3 runs 13 residues. In nucleotides, the CDR3 is TGCAGCGTTGTGGGGGATTCCTACAATGAGCAGTTCTTC. This codes for CSVVGDSYNEQFF.

This clonotype was found a few times. The chain uses TRBV4-1 and TRBJ2-1, with a possible D match to TRBD2 (5 bases). V lost 4 bases and J lost 6, with 13 bases in between. The CDR3 contains 14 residues. CDR1 and CDR2 (germline): MGHRA, YSYEKL. The CDR3 is CASSLPLTSNEQFF. The CDR3 DNA follows: TGCGCCAGCAGCCTGCCGCTTACTAGCAATGAGCAGTTCTTC.

This clonotype came up a few times. The chain carries TRBV12-3 or TRBV12-4 and TRBJ2-3; 11 positions agree with TRBD2. V shed 0 bases, J shed 5 bases, and the junction held 7 bases outside the gene matches. The CDR3 sequence is 17 residues long. This chain's CDR3 is CASSLALLAGALDTQYF. CDR3 DNA: TGTGCCAGCAGTTTAGCCCTACTAGCGGGGGCTCTAGATACGCAGTATTTT.

In this sample, this clonotype turned up a few times. The chain uses TRBV4-1 and TRBJ2-1; the D is unclear. Germline V gene data show CDR1 as MGHRA and CDR2 as YSYEKL. V shed 1 base and J shed 6 bases, with 7 bases lying between them. The CDR3 covers 13 residues. CDR3 DNA: TGCGCCAGCAGCCAAGCTCGAACCAATGAGCAGTTCTTC. This translates into CASSQARTNEQFF.

In its sample, this clonotype was seen a few times. The rearrangement uses TRBV5-1 and TRBJ2-6; the match to TRBD2 covers 9 bases. CDR3 length: 19 amino acids. Trimming removed 7 bases from V and 1 base from J; junction bases left unmatched: 15. Per germline, CDR1 SGHRS and CDR2 YFSETQ. CDR3: CASHSSVASGTSGANVLTF. CDR3 in DNA: TGCGCCAGCCACTCCTCCGTGGCTAGCGGGACTTCTGGGGCCAACGTCCTGACTTTC.

In its sample, this clonotype was seen a few times. The CDR3 DNA follows: TGTGCCAGCACCCAGGGACTAGCGGGAGGGAATGAGCAGTTCTTC. It yields the protein CASTQGLAGGNEQFF. This rearrangement joins TRBV6-1 to TRBJ2-1, with 16 bases aligning to TRBD2. This CDR3 comprises 15 residues. Germline V gene lookup returns CDR1 MNHNS and CDR2 SASEGT. Losses at the gene ends were 7 bases for V and 7 bases for J; bases not matched to a gene: 4.

In this sample, this clonotype turned up many times. The chain joins TRBV7-2 to TRBJ2-1; the match to TRBD2 covers 14 bases. This CDR3 is 15 amino acids long. The germline CDR1 and CDR2 sequences are SGHTA and FQGNSA. V trimming: 5 bases; J trimming: 7 bases; junction bases outside the gene matches: 4. The CDR3 nucleotides read TGTGCCAGCAGCCGGGGACTAGCGGGGGTAAATGAGCAGTTCTTC. Its protein is CASSRGLAGVNEQFF.

This clonotype was counted between two and nine times. The V gene is TRBV5-1, the J gene TRBJ2-3; 15 bases map to TRBD2. Per germline, CDR1 SGHRS and CDR2 YFSETQ. J gave up 8 bases and V 3 bases, and 10 bases lay outside the gene matches. CDR3 length: 17 residues. Here the CDR3 reads CASSWPRTSGGAGTQYF. CDR3 in DNA: TGCGCCAGCAGCTGGCCGCGGACTAGCGGGGGGGCCGGTACGCAGTATTTT. Full variable domain (outside the CDR3, taken from reference TRBV5-1 and TRBJ2-3): KAGVTQTPRYLIKTRGQQVTLSCSPISGHRSVSWYQQTPGQGLQFLFEYFSETQRNKGNFPGRFSGRQFSNSRSEMNVSTLELGDSALYLCASSWPRTSGGAGTQYFGPGTRLTVL.

This clonotype has ten or more counts. The V call is TRBV28, the J call TRBJ1-2; 9 nucleotides line up with TRBD1. The J segment lost 5 bases and the V segment lost 6 bases, leaving 7 bases of the junction unmatched. The length of the CDR3 is 14 residues. The germline gives CDR1 MDHEN, CDR2 SYDVKM. CDR3 residues: CASSPGDREYGYTF. The CDR3 bases are TGTGCCAGCAGCCCCGGGGACAGGGAATATGGCTACACCTTC.

V is TRBV28 and J is TRBJ2-1; 13 nucleotides align to TRBD2. Germline CDR1 is MDHEN and CDR2 is SYDVKM. The CDR3 is made up of 16 amino acids. The junction had 9 bases not matched to a gene; V was cut back by 4 bases and J by 9 bases. CDR3 DNA sequence: TGTGCCAGCAGTTGGACTAGCGGGAGTGGTGGTCCTGAGCAGTTCTTC. It encodes CASSWTSGSGGPEQFF.

This clonotype has at least ten counts. The chain links TRBV5-5 to TRBJ1-1, with a tentative D call TRBD1 (5 bases). The germline V gene encodes CDR1 SGHKS and CDR2 YYEKEE (reference sequence). The CDR3 runs to 14 residues. V was trimmed by 4 bases and J by 1 base, leaving 11 bases between them. The CDR3 region is CASSLTAKNTEAFF. DNA for the CDR3: TGTGCCAGCAGCCTGACAGCGAAGAACACTGAAGCTTTCTTT.

This clonotype was detected a few times. This chain uses TRBV5-1 with TRBJ2-1, with a tentative D call TRBD2 (6 bases). Germline lookup yields CDR1 SGHRS and CDR2 YFSETQ. The CDR3 extends over 16 amino acids. V gave up 0 bases and J gave up 4 bases, with 14 bases separating them. The CDR3 DNA is TGCGCCAGCAGCTTGGGTGGGGGAGGCGCGTACAATGAGCAGTTCTTC. Translation gives CASSLGGGGAYNEQFF.

This clonotype was detected many times. The chain employs TRBV20-1 and TRBJ2-7; TRBD2 matches at 11 bases. Germline V gene data show CDR1 as DFQATT and CDR2 as SNEGSKA (reference sequence). Trimming removed 4 bases from V and 3 bases from J; junction bases left unmatched: 2. The CDR3 is 13 amino acids. DNA for the CDR3: TGCAGTGCTAAACTAGCGGGAGTCTACGAGCAGTACTTC. It encodes CSAKLAGVYEQYF.

This clonotype was counted only a few times. The CDR3 nucleotides are TGTGCCAGCAGCCTCCGGGACAGGGGTTCTCCTGAAGCTTTCTTT. This gives the protein CASSLRDRGSPEAFF. This chain uses TRBV6-1 with TRBJ1-1, with 10 positions matching TRBD1. Per germline, CDR1 MNHNS and CDR2 SASEGT. V gave up 6 bases and J gave up 6 bases; unmatched junction bases: 10. The length of the CDR3 is 15 residues.

In its sample, this clonotype was seen many times. The rearrangement uses TRBV20-1 and TRBJ2-3; D remains ambiguous. CDR3 length: 12 amino acids. With 0 bases removed from V and 8 bases from J, the gap between germline ends came to 9 bases. Germline CDR1 is DFQATT and CDR2 is SNEGSKA (reference sequence). The CDR3 DNA follows: TGCAGTGCTAGAGATCAAGGTGGTACGCAGTATTTT. It is translated as CSARDQGGTQYF.

V usage is TRBV19 and J usage is TRBJ2-2; D gene ambiguous. This CDR3 is 13 amino acids long. Germline V gene sequence: CDR1 LNHDA, CDR2 SQIVND (reference sequence). Trimming stripped 7 bases from V and 1 base from J, with 7 bases between. DNA of the CDR3: TGTGCCAGTAATGCTGGGAACACCGGGGAGCTGTTTTTT. It encodes CASNAGNTGELFF.

This clonotype was seen ten or more times. The rearrangement links TRBV20-1 to TRBJ2-7; TRBD2 agrees at 9 bases. J lost 5 bases, V lost 3 bases, and 8 bases had no gene match. Germline assignment: CDR1 DFQATT and CDR2 SNEGSKA (reference sequence). This CDR3 has 14 amino acids. CDR3 sequence (DNA): TGCAGTGCTAGTTACAGCGGGAGGACGGACGAGCAGTACTTC. Translation gives CSASYSGRTDEQYF.

There are many counts of this clonotype. The V and J genes are TRBV25-1 and TRBJ1-6; D remains unclear. Germline V gives CDR1 MGHDK, CDR2 SYGVNS. This CDR3 has 14 residues. Trimming took 8 bases from V and 10 from J, leaving 18 bases between them. The CDR3 region has the DNA TGTGCCAGCCGGTTTAGTCGGGTAAACTCACCCCTCCACTTT. It specifies CASRFSRVNSPLHF.

This clonotype was observed a handful of times. This chain uses TRBV10-3 with TRBJ2-1, with 9 bases that match TRBD1. The germline CDR1 and CDR2 sequences are ENHRY and SYGVKD. CDR3 size: 17 residues. V lost 1 base, J lost 9 bases, and 13 bases stayed unmatched. In nucleotides, the CDR3 is TGTGCCATCAGTGAGTTCTCCCCGGGACAGGGTGAAGGTGAGCAGTTCTTC. Encoded protein: CAISEFSPGQGEGEQFF.

This clonotype occurred a few times. J is TRBJ2-1 and V is TRBV20-1; D unclear. CDR3 size: 11 residues. The ends were cut back, 3 bases at V and 6 bases at J, with 6 bases in the middle. The germline gives CDR1 DFQATT, CDR2 SNEGSKA (reference sequence). Written as DNA, the CDR3 is TGCAGTGCTAGCCGTGTCAATGAGCAGTTCTTC. This gives the protein CSASRVNEQFF.

Only a few counts were recorded for this clonotype. This sequence joins TRBV20-1 and TRBJ1-5, with D uncertain. The length of the CDR3 is 15 residues. The V gene's germline CDR1 is DFQATT and CDR2 SNEGSKA (reference sequence). V dropped 3 bases and J dropped 0 bases, with 12 bases sitting between them. The CDR3 loop reads CSARGTAISNQPQHF. The CDR3 DNA is TGCAGTGCTAGGGGTACAGCGATTAGCAATCAGCCCCAGCATTTT.

In this sample, this clonotype turned up a few times. The chain combines TRBV7-9 with TRBJ1-4; 9 bases agree with TRBD1. Germline V lookup: CDR1 SEHNR, CDR2 FQNEAQ (reference sequence). V dropped 6 bases and J dropped 8; count of bases not matched to a gene: 10. The CDR3 totals 15 residues. The CDR3 region is CASSPGQGMVEKLFF. The CDR3 DNA sequence: TGTGCCAGCAGTCCTGGACAGGGGATGGTGGAAAAACTGTTTTTT.

The chain joins TRBV6-2 or TRBV6-3 to TRBJ2-5; possibly TRBD1 for D (6 bases). The V gene's germline CDR1 is MNHEY and CDR2 SVGEGT. The V and J ends lost 7 bases and 2 bases respectively, with 17 bases between them. CDR3 length: 15 residues. CDR3 residues: CASTQDSITQETQYF. In DNA, the CDR3 is TGTGCCAGCACCCAGGACAGTATTACTCAAGAGACCCAGTACTTC.

The rearrangement uses TRBV20-1 and TRBJ2-7, with 14 nucleotides matching TRBD2. This CDR3 spans 22 amino acids. V shed 1 base, J shed 2 bases, and the junction held 22 bases outside the gene matches. Looked up from germline, CDR1 is DFQATT and CDR2 is SNEGSKA (reference sequence). CDR3 DNA sequence: TGCAGTGCTAGAGGAGCCGCCTTCGGCCCGGGGGGACTAGCGGGAGACACCTACGAGCAGTACTTC. This codes for CSARGAAFGPGGLAGDTYEQYF.